Sequencing of this T cell receptor beta chain was carried out in a study of OX40 agonist ivuxolimab in advanced cancers. Study context: Ivuxolimab, an agonist antibody against OX40 (CD134), was given to patients.

Remarks on this clone: Its target is unknown.

TCRdb keeps only in-frame clones here, not all; method: immunoSEQ multiplex PCR. The table has under 25,000 clones, 80% to 90% seen once. V gave up 5 bases and J gave up 2 bases, with 3 bases separating them. This CDR3 is 12 amino acids long. Looked up from germline, CDR1 is MDHEN and CDR2 is SYDVKM. Study observations and caveats: Both blood CD4+ and CD8+ T cells showed clonal growth by week 6 at 0.1 to 3.0 mg/kg.

V is TRBV28 and J is TRBJ1-4; D not resolved. This TCR derives from an adult with an advanced solid tumor such as melanoma, head and neck, liver or kidney cancer. This specimen was CD4+ or CD8+ T cells sorted from blood, taken in a trial of the OX40 agonist ivuxolimab. The CDR3 is CASSSTNEKLFF. The CDR3 DNA follows: TGTGCCAGCAGTAGTACTAATGAAAAACTGTTTTTT. Complete variable domain (other parts from reference TRBV28 and TRBJ1-4): DVKVTQSSRYLVKRTGEKVFLECVQDMDHENMFWYRQDPGLGLRLIYFSYDVKMKEKGDIPEGYSVSREKKERFSLILESASTNQTSMYLCASSSTNEKLFFGSGTQLSVL.